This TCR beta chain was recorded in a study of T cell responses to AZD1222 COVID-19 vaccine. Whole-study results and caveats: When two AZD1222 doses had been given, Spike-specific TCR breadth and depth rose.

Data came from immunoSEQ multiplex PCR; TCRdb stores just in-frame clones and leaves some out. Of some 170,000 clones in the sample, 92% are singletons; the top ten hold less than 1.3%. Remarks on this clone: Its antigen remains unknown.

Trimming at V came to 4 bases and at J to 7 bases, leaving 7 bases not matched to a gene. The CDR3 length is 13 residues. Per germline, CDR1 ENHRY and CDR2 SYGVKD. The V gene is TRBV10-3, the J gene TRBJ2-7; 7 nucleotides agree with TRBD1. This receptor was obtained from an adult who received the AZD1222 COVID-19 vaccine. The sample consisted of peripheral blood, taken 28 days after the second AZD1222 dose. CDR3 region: CAISGHRGEEQYF. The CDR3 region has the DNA TGTGCCATCAGTGGACACAGGGGTGAAGAGCAGTACTTC.